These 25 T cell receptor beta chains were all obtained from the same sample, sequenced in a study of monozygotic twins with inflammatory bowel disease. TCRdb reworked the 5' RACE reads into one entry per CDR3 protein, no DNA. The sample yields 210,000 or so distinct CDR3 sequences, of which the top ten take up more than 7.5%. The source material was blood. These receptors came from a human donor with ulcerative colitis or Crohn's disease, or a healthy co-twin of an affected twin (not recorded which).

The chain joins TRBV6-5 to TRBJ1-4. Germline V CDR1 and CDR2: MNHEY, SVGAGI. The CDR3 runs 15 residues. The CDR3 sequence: CASSLGGSPNEKLFF.

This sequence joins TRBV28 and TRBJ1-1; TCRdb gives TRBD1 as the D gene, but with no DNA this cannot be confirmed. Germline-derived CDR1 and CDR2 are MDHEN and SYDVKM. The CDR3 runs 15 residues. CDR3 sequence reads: CACTPQWGGKWKAFF. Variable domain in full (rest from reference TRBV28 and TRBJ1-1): DVKVTQSSRYLVKRTGEKVFLECVQDMDHENMFWYRQDPGLGLRLIYFSYDVKMKEKGDIPEGYSVSREKKERFSLILESASTNQTSMYLCACTPQWGGKWKAFFGQGTRLTVV.

The CDR3 is CASSPWDRAHEQFF. This chain links TRBV18 with TRBJ2-1; TCRdb returns TRBD1, unconfirmable since there is no DNA. CDR1 is KGHSH, CDR2 LQKENI, per germline. The CDR3 runs to 14 residues.

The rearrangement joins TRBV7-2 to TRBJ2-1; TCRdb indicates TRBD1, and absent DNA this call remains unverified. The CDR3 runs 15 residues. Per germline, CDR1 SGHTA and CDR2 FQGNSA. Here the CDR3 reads CASSPGGVNGNEQFF.

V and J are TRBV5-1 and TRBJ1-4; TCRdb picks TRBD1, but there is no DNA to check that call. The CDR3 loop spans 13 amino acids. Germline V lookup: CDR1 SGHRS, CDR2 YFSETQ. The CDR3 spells CASTPEGGEKLFF. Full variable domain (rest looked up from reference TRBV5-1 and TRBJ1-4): KAGVTQTPRYLIKTRGQQVTLSCSPISGHRSVSWYQQTPGQGLQFLFEYFSETQRNKGNFPGRFSGRQFSNSRSEMNVSTLELGDSALYLCASTPEGGEKLFFGSGTQLSVL.

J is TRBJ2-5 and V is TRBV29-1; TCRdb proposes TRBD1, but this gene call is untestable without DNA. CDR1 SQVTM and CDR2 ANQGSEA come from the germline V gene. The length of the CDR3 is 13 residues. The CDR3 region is CSVEGRFQETQYF.

The CDR3 reads CASSWTGGSNQPQHF. The V call is TRBV5-1, the J call TRBJ1-5; as DNA is missing, the TRBD1 call by TCRdb cannot be tested. Germline CDR1 is SGHRS and CDR2 is YFSETQ. This CDR3 region has 15 residues.

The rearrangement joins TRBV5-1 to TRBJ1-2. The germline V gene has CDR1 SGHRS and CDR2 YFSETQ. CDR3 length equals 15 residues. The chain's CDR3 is CASSIPTQTRDGYTF. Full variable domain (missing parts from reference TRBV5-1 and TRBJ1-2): KAGVTQTPRYLIKTRGQQVTLSCSPISGHRSVSWYQQTPGQGLQFLFEYFSETQRNKGNFPGRFSGRQFSNSRSEMNVSTLELGDSALYLCASSIPTQTRDGYTFGSGTRLTVV.

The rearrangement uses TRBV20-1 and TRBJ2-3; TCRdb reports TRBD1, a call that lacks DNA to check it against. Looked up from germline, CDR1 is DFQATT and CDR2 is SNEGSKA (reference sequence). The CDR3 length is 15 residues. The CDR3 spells CSARDDLRGSDTQYF.

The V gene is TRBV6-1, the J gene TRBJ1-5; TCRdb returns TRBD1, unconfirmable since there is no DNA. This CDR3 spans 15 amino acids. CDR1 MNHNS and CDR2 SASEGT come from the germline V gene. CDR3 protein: CASTAGQGFLQPQHF.

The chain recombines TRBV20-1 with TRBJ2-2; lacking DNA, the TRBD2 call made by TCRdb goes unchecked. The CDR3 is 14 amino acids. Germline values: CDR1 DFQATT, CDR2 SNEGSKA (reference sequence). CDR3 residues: CSAPRRGGTGELFF.

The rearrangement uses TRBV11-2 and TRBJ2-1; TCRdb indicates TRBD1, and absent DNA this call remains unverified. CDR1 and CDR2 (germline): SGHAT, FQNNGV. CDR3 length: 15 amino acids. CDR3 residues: CASSPTSERGNEQFF. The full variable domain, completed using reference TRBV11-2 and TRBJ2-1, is EAGVAQSPRYKIIEKRQSVAFWCNPISGHATLYWYQQILGQGPKLLIQFQNNGVVDDSQLPKDRFSAERLKGVDSTLKIQPAKLEDSAVYLCASSPTSERGNEQFFGPGTRLTVL.

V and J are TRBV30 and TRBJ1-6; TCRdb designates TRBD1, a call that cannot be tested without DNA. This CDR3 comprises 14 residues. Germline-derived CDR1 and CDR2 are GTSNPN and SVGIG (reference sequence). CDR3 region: CAWSIGQYNSPLHF.

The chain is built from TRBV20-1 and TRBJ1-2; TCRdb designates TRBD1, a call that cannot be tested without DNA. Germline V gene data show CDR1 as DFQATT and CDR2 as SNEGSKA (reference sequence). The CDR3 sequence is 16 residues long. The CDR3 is CSAPRQTFVTNYGYTF.

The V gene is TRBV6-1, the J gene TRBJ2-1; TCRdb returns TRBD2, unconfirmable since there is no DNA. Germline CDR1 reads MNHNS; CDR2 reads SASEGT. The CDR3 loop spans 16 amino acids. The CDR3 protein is CASTRNLAGGNNEQFF.

This CDR3 is CASGQGKGLGTGELFF. The chain joins TRBV2 to TRBJ2-2; TCRdb's assignment of TRBD1 cannot be checked, as there is no DNA. Germline values: CDR1 SNHLY, CDR2 FYNNEI. The length of the CDR3 is 16 residues. The full variable domain, in which reference TRBV2 and TRBJ2-2 provide the parts outside the CDR3, is EPEVTQTPSHQVTQMGQEVILRCVPISNHLYFYWYRQILGQKVEFLVSFYNNEISEKSEIFDDQFSVERPDGSNFTLKIRSTKLEDSAMYFCASGQGKGLGTGELFFGEGSRLTVL.

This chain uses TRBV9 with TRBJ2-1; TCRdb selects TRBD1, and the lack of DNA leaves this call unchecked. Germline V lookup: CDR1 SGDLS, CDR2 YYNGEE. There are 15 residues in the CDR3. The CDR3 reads CASSVGEGQHNEQFF. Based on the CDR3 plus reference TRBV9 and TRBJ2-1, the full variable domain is DSGVTQTPKHLITATGQRVTLRCSPRSGDLSVYWYQQSLDQGLQFLIQYYNGEERAKGNILERFSAQQFPDLHSELNLSSLELGDSALYFCASSVGEGQHNEQFFGPGTRLTVL.

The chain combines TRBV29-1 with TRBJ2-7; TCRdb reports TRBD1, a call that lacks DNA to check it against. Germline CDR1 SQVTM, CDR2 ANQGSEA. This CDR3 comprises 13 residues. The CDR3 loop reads CSVERNTGGKQYF.

The CDR3 here is CSARESGANVLTF. The rearrangement joins TRBV29-1 to TRBJ2-6. CDR1 and CDR2 (germline): SQVTM, ANQGSEA. This CDR3 is built from 13 residues.

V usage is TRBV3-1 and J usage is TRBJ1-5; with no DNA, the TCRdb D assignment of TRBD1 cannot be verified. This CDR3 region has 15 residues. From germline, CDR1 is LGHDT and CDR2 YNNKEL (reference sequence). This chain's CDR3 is CASSHGTGDRQPQHF.

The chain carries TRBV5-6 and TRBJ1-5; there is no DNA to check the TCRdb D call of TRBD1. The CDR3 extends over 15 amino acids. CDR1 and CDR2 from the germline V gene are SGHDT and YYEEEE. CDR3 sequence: CASSLYRVSNQPQHF.

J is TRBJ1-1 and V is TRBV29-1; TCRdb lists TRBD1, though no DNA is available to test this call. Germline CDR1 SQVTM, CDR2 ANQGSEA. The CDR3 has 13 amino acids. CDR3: CSVVTYGQGEAFF.

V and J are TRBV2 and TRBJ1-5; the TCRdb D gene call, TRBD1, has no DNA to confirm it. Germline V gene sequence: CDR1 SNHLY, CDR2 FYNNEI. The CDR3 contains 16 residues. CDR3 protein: CASSLGQGALNQPQHF.

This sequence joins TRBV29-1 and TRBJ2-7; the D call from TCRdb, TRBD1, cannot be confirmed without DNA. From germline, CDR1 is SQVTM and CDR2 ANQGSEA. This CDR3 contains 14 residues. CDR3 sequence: CSVESGRGPYEQYF.

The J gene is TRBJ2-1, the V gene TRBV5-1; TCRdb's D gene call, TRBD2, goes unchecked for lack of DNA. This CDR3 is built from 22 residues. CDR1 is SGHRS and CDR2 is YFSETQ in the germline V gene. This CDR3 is CASSFFDQLAARTSGVDNEQFF.